The 4 T cell receptor beta chains reported below all come from one sample, sequenced in a study of T cells in Graves' hyperthyroidism and ophthalmopathy. RNA transcripts provided the source from which TCR beta CDR3 regions were amplified. The HTBI set primed first-round TCR CDR3 RT-PCR. A single record per CDR3 protein comes from TCRdb applying MiXCR to the multiplex PCR reads. The table records 550,000 to 850,000 distinct CDR3 sequences, about 17% of them present only once. Material for sequencing was blood. These receptors were collected from a woman aged 45-60 years with Graves' hyperthyroidism that later progressed to Graves' ophthalmopathy.

This clonotype was recorded at least ten times. The chain employs TRBV11-2 and TRBJ1-2; D not certain. CDR1 and CDR2 (germline): SGHAT, FQNNGV. The V end was cut by 3 bases, the J end by 3 bases, with 8 bases between. This CDR3 has 13 residues. CDR3 in amino acids: CASSFQVDYGYTF. CDR3 in DNA: TGTGCCAGCAGCTTTCAGGTTGACTATGGCTACACCTTC.

The sample holds many counts of this clonotype. The chain carries TRBV12-3 or TRBV12-4 and TRBJ2-3; unclear D gene. This CDR3 region has 15 residues. Trimming removed 1 base at V and 6 bases at J, with 14 bases between. CDR3 loop: CASSLDTLGPDTQYF. CDR3 coding DNA: TGTGCCAGCAGTTTAGACACTTTAGGGCCCGATACGCAGTATTTT.

This clonotype was observed many times. V is TRBV6-2 or TRBV6-3 and J is TRBJ1-2; tentatively, D is TRBD1 (5 bases). The CDR3 runs to 17 residues. Germline loops: CDR1 MNHEY, CDR2 SVGEGT. V was trimmed by 5 bases and J by 0 bases, leaving 19 bases between them. The CDR3 DNA is TGTGCCAGCAGTGCTGGGGACGGTTTACAGACTAACTATGGCTACACCTTC. It is translated as CASSAGDGLQTNYGYTF.

This clonotype was seen a handful of times. The rearrangement links TRBV30 to TRBJ1-1; TRBD1 is a possible D gene (5 bases). V lost 3 bases to trimming and J lost 2 bases, with 19 bases between them. Germline V lookup: CDR1 GTSNPN, CDR2 SVGIG (reference sequence). CDR3 length: 16 amino acids. CDR3 amino acids: CAWRGVGQLINTEAFF. The CDR3 nucleotides read TGTGCCTGGAGGGGGGTGGGGCAGCTAATTAACACTGAAGCTTTCTTT.